Listed below are T cell receptor beta chains from one sample, sequenced in a study of shared T cell receptors in the human thymus. The method was immunoSEQ multiplex PCR; TCRdb's version includes in-frame clones alone and lacks a portion of them. The repertoire holds hundreds of thousands of clones, with about 89% as singletons. The same specimen was also included in a second study, on human thymus T cells.

The specimen sequenced was thymocytes. These receptors were taken from a boy less than two years old with a congenital heart defect. Both conserved end residues are part of each CDR3. Each record gives: clone size, CDR3 length, D gene, V gene, J gene, CDR3 DNA, CDR3 protein. A D gene is named only where the DNA matches it firmly. A clone size is listed for some rows: how often the clone was seen (once, few, many), or a class if it is expanded.

>.|18|TRBD2|TRBV7-9|TRBJ2-3
TGTGCCAGCAGCTTGAGGACTAGCACTACCGGGGGGACAGATACGCAGTATTTT
CASSLRTSTTGGTDTQYF
>.|13|TRBD1|TRBV25-1|TRBJ1-1
TGTGCCAGCAGTGATCCCGGACAGGGTCGAGCTTTCTTT
CASSDPGQGRAFF
>.|15|TRBD2|TRBV6-4|TRBJ2-1
TGTGCCAGCAGTGCCGGGACTAGCGAGAACAATGAGCAGTTCTTC
CASSAGTSENNEQFF
>.|14|.|TRBV9|TRBJ1-2
TGTGCCAGCGGGGCGGGGGAGCCACGGAGAGGCTACACCTTC
CASGAGEPRRGYTF
>.|12|.|TRBV11-3|TRBJ2-7
TGTGCCAGCAGCTTAATTTTCTCTGAGCAGTACTTC
CASSLIFSEQYF
>once|11|TRBD1|TRBV29-1|TRBJ1-1
TGCAGCGTCGGACAGGAAGTTAAGGCTTTCTTT
CSVGQEVKAFF
>.|17|TRBD2|TRBV28|TRBJ2-1
TGTGCCAGCAGTAGACCGGGACTAGCGGGAGGGCGCGATGAGCAGTTCTTC
CASSRPGLAGGRDEQFF
>.|15|TRBD1|TRBV14|TRBJ2-7
TGTGCCAGCAGCCAAACAGGACAGGGTTACTACGAGCAGTACTTC
CASSQTGQGYYEQYF
>.|15|TRBD1|TRBV4-3|TRBJ2-7
TGCGCCAGCAGCCAAGGGACAGGGAAAAACTACGAGCAGTACTTC
CASSQGTGKNYEQYF
>.|14|TRBD1|TRBV2|TRBJ2-7
TGTGCCAGCAAGCTCCGGGACAGGGTCTCCGAGCAGTACTTC
CASKLRDRVSEQYF
>.|15|TRBD1|TRBV29-1|TRBJ1-1
TGCAGCGTTAACAGGGGGAAGACCCCGAACACTGAAGCTTTCTTT
CSVNRGKTPNTEAFF
>.|15|TRBD2|TRBV5-6|TRBJ2-3
TGTGCCAGCAGCCGGGGACTAGTTGATTCAGATACGCAGTATTTT
CASSRGLVDSDTQYF
>once|17|.|TRBV14|TRBJ1-2
TGTGCCAGCAGCCAAGACGCGGGGGGGAGGGCCGGCTATGGCTACACCTTC
CASSQDAGGRAGYGYTF
>.|10|.|TRBV29-1|TRBJ2-1
TGCAGCGGAGTATACAATGAGCAGTTCTTC
CSGVYNEQFF
>.|18|TRBD1|TRBV6-4|TRBJ1-5
TGTGCCAGCAGTGACGCCCCTTACAGGGGGCTACGCAATCAGCCCCAGCATTTT
CASSDAPYRGLRNQPQHF
>.|15|.|TRBV5-1|TRBJ2-1
TGCGCCAGCAGCTTGTCTAGCGACTTCTACAATGAGCAGTTCTTC
CASSLSSDFYNEQFF
>.|15|.|TRBV11-2|TRBJ2-7
TGTGCCAGCAGCTTAGTACGGGGGAACTCCTACGAGCAGTACTTC
CASSLVRGNSYEQYF
>.|11|.|TRBV7-9|TRBJ2-2
TGTGCCAGCCTCCGGCTAGAGGAGCTGTTTTTT
CASLRLEELFF
>few|14|.|TRBV28|TRBJ1-1
TGTGCCAGCAGTTTACTTGGGTCGACATCAGAAGCTTTCTTT
CASSLLGSTSEAFF
>once|14|TRBD1|TRBV15|TRBJ2-5
TGTGCCACCAGCACTGGACAGGGTGGAGAGACCCAGTACTTC
CATSTGQGGETQYF
>.|15|TRBD1|TRBV27|TRBJ2-7
TGTGCCAGCAGCCCGATCCGACAGGGCCTCTACGAGCAGTACTTC
CASSPIRQGLYEQYF
>.|16|TRBD2|TRBV4-2|TRBJ2-5
TGTGCCAGCAGCCAAGGTCGCGGGGGGGTATCAGAGACCCAGTACTTC
CASSQGRGGVSETQYF